The 27 T cell receptor beta chains below come from one sample, sequenced in a study of neoadjuvant anti-PD-1 for oral cavity cancer. Assay: immunoSEQ multiplex PCR; the TCRdb copy retains only in-frame clones and omits some. Altogether tens of thousands of clones are present, roughly nine tenths being singletons, with the ten largest covering 2.5% to 3.5%. The time point was: after neoadjuvant nivolumab, at surgical resection. The material was PBMCs, obtained after nivolumab (anti-PD-1) treatment. Receptors originate from a person aged 40-85 years with oral cavity squamous cell carcinoma.

The chain links TRBV6-1 to TRBJ2-7; D is possibly TRBD1 or TRBD2 (6 bases each). The V gene's germline CDR1 is MNHNS and CDR2 SASEGT. V was pared by 5 bases and J by 3 bases, with 14 bases between. This CDR3 has 14 residues. CDR3 loop: CASSSGGRNYEQYF. The CDR3 region has the DNA TGTGCCAGCAGTTCCGGGGGCCGTAACTACGAGCAGTACTTC.

The gene calls are TRBV6-5 and TRBJ1-2; D not certain. This CDR3 contains 13 residues. CDR1 and CDR2 from the germline V gene are MNHEY and SVGAGI. The V end lost 0 bases, the J end lost 4 bases, and 6 bases lay between the germline ends. For the CDR3, the DNA is TGTGCCAGCAGTTACTCGAACAGCTATGGCTACACCTTC. Its protein product is CASSYSNSYGYTF.

The gene calls are TRBV5-5 and TRBJ2-3; D unresolved. The CDR3 contains 12 residues. Germline-derived CDR1 and CDR2 are SGHKS and YYEKEE (reference sequence). With 4 bases removed from V and 0 bases from J, the gap between germline ends came to 3 bases. CDR3 bases: TGTGCCAGCAGCCCTAGCACAGATACGCAGTATTTT. Translated, it gives CASSPSTDTQYF. Complete variable domain (other parts from reference TRBV5-5 and TRBJ2-3): DAGVTQSPTHLIKTRGQQVTLRCSPISGHKSVSWYQQVLGQGPQFIFQYYEKEERGRGNFPDRFSARQFPNYSSELNVNALLLGDSALYLCASSPSTDTQYFGPGTRLTVL.

This clone was found a few times. The V call is TRBV2, the J call TRBJ1-5, with D possibly TRBD1 on 6 matching bases. V was trimmed by 6 bases and J by 4 bases, leaving 13 bases between them. This CDR3 region has 14 residues. Germline CDR1 and CDR2: SNHLY and FYNNEI. CDR3: CASSLGTLNQPQHF. CDR3 nucleotides: TGTGCCAGCAGCCTCGGGACATTAAATCAGCCCCAGCATTTT. The full variable domain, its missing parts supplied by reference TRBV2 and TRBJ1-5, is EPEVTQTPSHQVTQMGQEVILRCVPISNHLYFYWYRQILGQKVEFLVSFYNNEISEKSEIFDDQFSVERPDGSNFTLKIRSTKLEDSAMYFCASSLGTLNQPQHFGDGTRLSIL.

The rearrangement links TRBV19 to TRBJ2-3; a weak D match, TRBD2 (6 bases). The CDR3 is 18 residues long. Germline V gene data show CDR1 as LNHDA and CDR2 as SQIVND (reference sequence). The V end was cut by 3 bases, the J end by 2 bases, with 21 bases between. The CDR3 nucleotides are TGTGCCAGTAGTATGTGGTCGTTAGCGGACTTCTACACAGATACGCAGTATTTT. It yields the protein CASSMWSLADFYTDTQYF.

The chain links TRBV5-4 to TRBJ2-3; 10 nucleotides agree with TRBD1. Unmatched junction bases numbered 3, after V lost 5 bases and J lost 3 bases. CDR1 is SGHNT and CDR2 is YYREEE in the germline V gene (reference sequence). The CDR3 has 14 amino acids. The CDR3 is CASRDRGRTDTQYF. The DNA of the CDR3 is TGTGCCAGCAGAGACAGGGGGCGGACAGATACGCAGTATTTT.

This chain links TRBV27 with TRBJ1-5; weak D call: TRBD1 (5 bases). This CDR3 is 15 amino acids long. Trimming removed 0 bases at V and 7 bases at J, with 13 bases between. CDR1 and CDR2 (germline): MNHEY, SMNVEV (reference sequence). This CDR3 is CASSLSGGIWQPQHF. CDR3 nucleotide sequence: TGTGCCAGCAGTTTATCGGGGGGGATATGGCAGCCCCAGCATTTT.

The chain links TRBV9 to TRBJ2-3; D unresolved. Trimming pared 0 bases from V and 2 bases from J, leaving 7 bases between. Looked up from germline, CDR1 is SGDLS and CDR2 is YYNGEE. This CDR3 contains 14 residues. CDR3 sequence (DNA): TGTGCCAGCAGCGTAGGAAGGTTCACAGATACGCAGTATTTT. It encodes CASSVGRFTDTQYF.

The chain joins TRBV5-4 to TRBJ1-1; 8 positions agree with TRBD1. The ends lost 4 bases at V and 2 bases at J; junction bases unmatched: 4. CDR1 is SGHNT and CDR2 is YYREEE in the germline V gene (reference sequence). CDR3 length equals 14 residues. The CDR3 spells CASSRTGINTEAFF. The CDR3 DNA is TGTGCCAGCAGCAGGACAGGGATAAACACTGAAGCTTTCTTT.

The sample holds a few counts of this clone. The V gene is TRBV27, the J gene TRBJ2-5; 14 nucleotides align to TRBD2. Germline assignment: CDR1 MNHEY and CDR2 SMNVEV (reference sequence). This CDR3 region has 15 residues. J lost 4 bases, V lost 10 bases, and 8 bases had no gene match. CDR3 DNA: TGTGCCACAGGACTAGCGGGAGGATTGGGAGAGACCCAGTACTTC. Protein product: CATGLAGGLGETQYF.

The chain has TRBV5-4 and TRBJ2-2; the D gene is possibly TRBD1 (6 bases). With 4 bases removed from V and 4 bases from J, the gap between germline ends came to 17 bases. CDR1 SGHNT and CDR2 YYREEE come from the germline V gene (reference sequence). The CDR3 is 16 residues long. CDR3 coding DNA: TGTGCCAGCAGCCTAGGCGGTCTCAGGGGCACCGGGGAGCTGTTTTTT. Its protein is CASSLGGLRGTGELFF.

J is TRBJ2-7 and V is TRBV7-2; D gene uncertain. The CDR3 spans 15 residues. Trimming pared 0 bases from V and 2 bases from J, leaving 11 bases between. Germline CDR1 is SGHTA and CDR2 is FQGNSA. In DNA form, the CDR3 reads TGTGCCAGCAGCTTAGCGCAGTCAGGTGCCTACGAGCAGTACTTC. It is translated as CASSLAQSGAYEQYF.

The rearrangement uses TRBV10-3 and TRBJ2-1; no clear D gene. V gave up 9 bases and J gave up 3 bases, with 12 bases separating them. The CDR3 is 13 amino acids. Germline V CDR1 and CDR2: ENHRY, SYGVKD. This CDR3 is CAIRAVFYNEQFF. The CDR3 DNA follows: TGTGCCATACGGGCGGTTTTCTACAATGAGCAGTTCTTC.

The J gene is TRBJ1-2, the V gene TRBV5-6; 7 nucleotides line up with TRBD1. The CDR3 runs 15 residues. CDR1 is SGHDT, CDR2 YYEEEE, per germline. Trimming removed 3 bases from V and 8 bases from J; junction bases left unmatched: 13. The CDR3 sequence: CASSSQLTGLGGYTF. The CDR3 nucleotides are TGTGCCAGCAGCTCACAACTGACAGGGCTGGGGGGCTACACCTTC.

The chain couples TRBV27 to TRBJ2-7; TRBD1 is a possible D gene (8 bases). V lost 4 bases to trimming and J lost 1 base, with 14 bases between them. The CDR3 length is 15 residues. The germline gives CDR1 MNHEY, CDR2 SMNVEV (reference sequence). The CDR3 spells CASSSTGGVSYEQYF. The CDR3, as DNA: TGTGCCAGCAGTTCAACAGGGGGGGTATCCTACGAGCAGTACTTC.

This chain connects TRBV30 to TRBJ2-3; D remains ambiguous. CDR3 size: 15 residues. The germline gives CDR1 GTSNPN, CDR2 SVGIG (reference sequence). V dropped 0 bases and J dropped 2 bases, with 12 bases sitting between them. As DNA, the CDR3 is TGTGCCTGGAGTGTACGAGCTGTCAACACAGATACGCAGTATTTT. Its translation is CAWSVRAVNTDTQYF.

The DNA for the CDR3 is TGCGCCAGGGACAGGGATTTAACTTTCTTT. Translation: CARDRDLTFF. J is TRBJ1-1 and V is TRBV20-1; 9 nucleotides line up with TRBD1. CDR3 length: 10 amino acids. Germline CDR1 reads DFQATT; CDR2 reads SNEGSKA (reference sequence).

This chain uses TRBV4-1 with TRBJ2-7; tentatively, D is TRBD2 (7 bases). V shed 1 base and J shed 5 bases, with 24 bases lying between them. The CDR3 has 18 amino acids. Germline loops: CDR1 MGHRA, CDR2 YSYEKL. CDR3 in DNA: TGCGCCAGCAGCCAAGTATGGTTGAGGGGGAGGGCGGCCAACGAGCAGTACTTC. It translates to CASSQVWLRGRAANEQYF.

V is TRBV28 and J is TRBJ2-2; 8 bases are a match to TRBD1. The V gene end was trimmed by 6 bases and the J gene end by 2 bases; junction bases not matched to a gene: 2. This CDR3 comprises 14 residues. CDR1 and CDR2 (germline): MDHEN, SYDVKM. CDR3 amino acids: CASRDRVNTGELFF. In DNA, the CDR3 is TGTGCCAGCAGGGACAGGGTTAACACCGGGGAGCTGTTTTTT.

The chain joins TRBV7-2 to TRBJ2-4, with TRBD1 as a possible D gene (6 bases). Germline-derived CDR1 and CDR2 are SGHTA and FQGNSA. Trimming cost V 1 base and J 6 bases, with 13 bases left between them. The CDR3 length is 15 residues. The CDR3 is CASSLVPLTGNIQYF. The CDR3 DNA reads as TGTGCCAGCAGCTTAGTACCTTTGACAGGAAACATTCAGTACTTC.

This clone appeared a single time. The rearrangement joins TRBV5-6 to TRBJ1-2; D not certain. The CDR3 runs to 16 residues. V lost 1 base and J 3 bases, leaving 16 bases between the germline ends. Germline assignment: CDR1 SGHDT and CDR2 YYEEEE. This chain's CDR3 is CASSLSSSHVDYGYTF. CDR3 bases: TGTGCCAGCAGCTTGTCGTCCTCTCACGTGGACTATGGCTACACCTTC.

The chain employs TRBV7-9 and TRBJ1-5; no clear D. V was cut by 5 bases and J by 3 bases, with 5 bases left in between. Germline V lookup: CDR1 SEHNR, CDR2 FQNEAQ (reference sequence). CDR3 length equals 12 residues. The CDR3 protein is CASSQDNQPQHF. In DNA, the CDR3 is TGTGCCAGCAGCCAGGACAATCAGCCCCAGCATTTT.

This chain uses TRBV28 with TRBJ1-2; D might be TRBD1 (6 bases). Germline V gene sequence: CDR1 MDHEN, CDR2 SYDVKM. The CDR3 is 14 residues long. The germline V and J ends were trimmed by 3 bases and 2 bases, with 10 bases remaining between them. DNA of the CDR3: TGTGCCAGCAGTTTGGGGGCCATAAACTATGGCTACACCTTC. This sequence encodes CASSLGAINYGYTF.

V and J are TRBV5-4 and TRBJ1-2, with a weak D call TRBD1 (6 bases). Between the trimmed V and J ends, which lost 5 bases and 4 bases, there was a span of 18 bases. This CDR3 comprises 15 residues. CDR1 SGHNT and CDR2 YYREEE come from the germline V gene (reference sequence). The CDR3 protein is CASRNGRGGGYGYTF. CDR3 DNA: TGTGCCAGCAGAAATGGGAGGGGAGGGGGCTATGGCTACACCTTC.

The rearrangement uses TRBV6-1 and TRBJ1-5; possible D gene TRBD1, 5 bases. The germline V gene encodes CDR1 MNHNS and CDR2 SASEGT. This CDR3 region has 13 residues. The V and J ends lost 6 bases and 4 bases respectively, with 10 bases between them. The CDR3 loop reads CASRPGGNQPQHF. CDR3 coding DNA: TGTGCCAGCAGGCCTGGGGGGAATCAGCCCCAGCATTTT.

The genes are TRBV11-2 and TRBJ2-7, with TRBD1 matching 8 bases. Germline V gene sequence: CDR1 SGHAT, CDR2 FQNNGV. CDR3 length equals 16 residues. After removal of 5 bases from V and 7 bases from J, the junction contained 16 bases not matched to a gene. The CDR3 protein is CASSHIRGQGPGEQYF. As DNA, the CDR3 is TGTGCCAGCAGCCATATCCGCGGACAGGGCCCAGGGGAGCAGTACTTC. The full variable domain, its missing parts supplied by reference TRBV11-2 and TRBJ2-7, is EAGVAQSPRYKIIEKRQSVAFWCNPISGHATLYWYQQILGQGPKLLIQFQNNGVVDDSQLPKDRFSAERLKGVDSTLKIQPAKLEDSAVYLCASSHIRGQGPGEQYFGPGTRLTVT.

This chain joins TRBV4-1 and TRBJ2-7, with TRBD2 identical over 13 bases. This CDR3 region has 17 residues. Germline V gene sequence: CDR1 MGHRA, CDR2 YSYEKL. J gave up 5 bases and V 0 bases, and 7 bases lay outside the gene matches. The CDR3 here is CASSQEPGLAGDDEQYF. The CDR3 bases are TGCGCCAGCAGCCAAGAACCCGGACTAGCGGGAGACGACGAGCAGTACTTC.